The 16 T cell receptor beta chains listed next were all sequenced from one sample in a study of T cell responses to AZD1222 COVID-19 vaccine. Some clones are missing from TCRdb's copy, which holds only in-frame ones; the method was immunoSEQ multiplex PCR. The sample has approximately 84,000 clones, around 87% seen once. The source material was peripheral blood, sampled on day 0 of AZD1222 vaccination. These receptors were taken from an adult in good health.

This rearrangement joins TRBV5-6 to TRBJ2-7, with 11 bases aligning to TRBD1. CDR3 size: 14 residues. The trim removed 3 bases at V and 2 bases at J, leaving 1 base unmatched. The germline V gene encodes CDR1 SGHDT and CDR2 YYEEEE. The DNA for the CDR3 is TGTGCCAGCAGCTCGGGACAGGGGGCCTACGAGCAGTACTTC. This encodes CASSSGQGAYEQYF.

The chain couples TRBV7-3 to TRBJ1-1; maybe TRBD1 (6 bases). Deletions cut 1 base from V and 6 bases from J, with 21 bases between. CDR3 length equals 17 residues. Germline V lookup: CDR1 SGHTA, CDR2 FQGTGA. CDR3 in amino acids: CASSLSGLGHSMSEAFF. The CDR3 nucleotides are TGTGCCAGCAGCTTAAGTGGGCTGGGACACTCGATGTCTGAAGCTTTCTTT.

The V and J genes are TRBV6-4 and TRBJ1-5; D is undetermined. Trimming pared 4 bases from V and 4 bases from J, leaving 8 bases between. The CDR3 spans 13 residues. Germline V gene sequence: CDR1 MRHNA, CDR2 SNTAGT. The CDR3 here is CASSAALNQPQHF. Here the CDR3 DNA reads TGTGCCAGCAGTGCGGCCCTTAATCAGCCCCAGCATTTT.

The rearrangement links TRBV6-2 or TRBV6-3 to TRBJ2-7; D is undetermined. V dropped 3 bases and J dropped 4 bases, with 13 bases sitting between them. The CDR3 extends over 14 amino acids. In germline, CDR1 is MNHEY, CDR2 SVGEGT. The CDR3 here is CASSYLRPGYEQYF. CDR3 sequence (DNA): TGTGCCAGCAGTTATTTGAGGCCTGGGTACGAGCAGTACTTC.

This chain connects TRBV11-2 to TRBJ1-6; D remains unclear. With 4 bases removed from V and 15 bases from J, the gap between germline ends came to 13 bases. The CDR3 totals 12 residues. CDR1 is SGHAT and CDR2 is FQNNGV in the germline V gene. CDR3 nucleotide sequence: TGTGCCAGCAGCTATTCCCGGGAGCACCTCCACTTT. The encoded protein is CASSYSREHLHF.

The chain couples TRBV12-3 or TRBV12-4 to TRBJ2-7; D remains ambiguous. Trimming took off 5 bases at V and 5 bases at J, with 10 bases between the two ends. The CDR3 consists of 12 residues. The CDR3 is CASSLTTDEQYF. DNA of the CDR3: TGTGCCAGCAGTCTTACAACGGACGAGCAGTACTTC.

CDR3 amino acids: CASSPGTASGNTIYF. CDR3 bases: TGCGCCAGCAGCCCTGGGACAGCCTCTGGAAACACCATATATTTT. The rearrangement joins TRBV4-1 to TRBJ1-3; 7 nucleotides match TRBD1. V trimming: 4 bases; J trimming: 0 bases; junction bases outside the gene matches: 3. Per the germline V gene, CDR1 is MGHRA and CDR2 is YSYEKL. The CDR3 covers 15 residues.

This clone showed up many times. The J gene is TRBJ1-6, the V gene TRBV7-2; D remains unclear. This CDR3 comprises 14 residues. Germline V lookup: CDR1 SGHTA, CDR2 FQGNSA. The V end was cut by 6 bases, the J end by 7 bases, with 13 bases between. This chain's CDR3 is CASSFLASNSPLHF. DNA for the CDR3: TGTGCCAGCAGTTTCCTGGCCTCAAATTCACCCCTCCACTTT.

This sequence joins TRBV4-1 and TRBJ1-2, with 8 bases lining up with TRBD1. The CDR3 contains 15 residues. After removal of 1 base from V and 1 base from J, the junction contained 2 bases not matched to a gene. CDR1 is MGHRA, CDR2 YSYEKL, per germline. In nucleotides, the CDR3 is TGCGCCAGCAGCCAAGCCAGGGGGCTTAACTATGGCTACACCTTC. As protein: CASSQARGLNYGYTF.

The chain employs TRBV9 and TRBJ2-7; D is perhaps TRBD2 (5 bases). This CDR3 comprises 14 residues. Germline CDR1 is SGDLS and CDR2 is YYNGEE. V was cut by 3 bases and J by 0 bases, with 10 bases left in between. CDR3 in amino acids: CASSARGFSYEQYF. CDR3 in DNA: TGTGCCAGCAGCGCCCGCGGGTTCTCCTACGAGCAGTACTTC.

The genes are TRBV29-1 and TRBJ2-5; D call uncertain. V lost 6 bases to trimming and J lost 1 base, with 12 bases between them. Germline lookup yields CDR1 SQVTM and CDR2 ANQGSEA. CDR3 size: 13 residues. CDR3 residues: CSVQRLLQETQYF. In nucleotides, the CDR3 is TGCAGCGTCCAAAGGCTCCTCCAAGAGACCCAGTACTTC.

The chain recombines TRBV19 with TRBJ2-1, with a weak D call TRBD2 (6 bases). V shed 0 bases and J shed 2 bases, with 11 bases lying between them. This CDR3 comprises 16 residues. The germline gives CDR1 LNHDA, CDR2 SQIVND (reference sequence). CDR3 residues: CASSIEREWPYNEQFF. Here the CDR3 DNA reads TGTGCCAGTAGTATAGAACGGGAGTGGCCCTACAATGAGCAGTTCTTC.

This chain joins TRBV5-1 and TRBJ2-7; D remains unclear. The CDR3 sequence is 13 residues long. CDR1 is SGHRS and CDR2 is YFSETQ in the germline V gene. The ends were cut back, 0 bases at V and 5 bases at J, with 9 bases in the middle. CDR3 DNA sequence: TGCGCCAGCAGCTTGGGGGTAGGCAACGAGCAGTACTTC. Its protein is CASSLGVGNEQYF.

The chain is built from TRBV2 and TRBJ2-6; D might be TRBD1 or TRBD2, each matching 5 bases. The CDR3 runs to 15 residues. The V gene lost 6 bases and the J gene lost 0 bases, with 9 bases spanning the gap. The germline gives CDR1 SNHLY, CDR2 FYNNEI. CDR3: CASRAGTSGANVLTF. The CDR3 nucleotides read TGTGCCAGCAGGGCAGGGACCTCTGGGGCCAACGTCCTGACTTTC.

This rearrangement joins TRBV19 to TRBJ1-1, with 8 bases aligning to TRBD1. There are 16 residues in the CDR3. Germline V CDR1 and CDR2: LNHDA, SQIVND (reference sequence). The V segment lost 5 bases and the J segment 1 base; nucleotides outside the gene matches: 9. CDR3 sequence (DNA): TGTGCCAGTAGTTTCAGACAGGGGCGCGGGAACACTGAAGCTTTCTTT. Protein: CASSFRQGRGNTEAFF.

CDR3 sequence: CASSPHIGSGSSYEQYF. The CDR3 region has the DNA TGCGCCAGCAGCCCTCATATTGGTAGCGGGAGCTCCTACGAGCAGTACTTC. The chain has TRBV4-3 and TRBJ2-7; TRBD2 matches 9 bases. CDR3 length: 17 residues. V dropped 4 bases and J dropped 0; count of bases not matched to a gene: 10. Germline CDR1 is LGHNA and CDR2 is YSLEER.